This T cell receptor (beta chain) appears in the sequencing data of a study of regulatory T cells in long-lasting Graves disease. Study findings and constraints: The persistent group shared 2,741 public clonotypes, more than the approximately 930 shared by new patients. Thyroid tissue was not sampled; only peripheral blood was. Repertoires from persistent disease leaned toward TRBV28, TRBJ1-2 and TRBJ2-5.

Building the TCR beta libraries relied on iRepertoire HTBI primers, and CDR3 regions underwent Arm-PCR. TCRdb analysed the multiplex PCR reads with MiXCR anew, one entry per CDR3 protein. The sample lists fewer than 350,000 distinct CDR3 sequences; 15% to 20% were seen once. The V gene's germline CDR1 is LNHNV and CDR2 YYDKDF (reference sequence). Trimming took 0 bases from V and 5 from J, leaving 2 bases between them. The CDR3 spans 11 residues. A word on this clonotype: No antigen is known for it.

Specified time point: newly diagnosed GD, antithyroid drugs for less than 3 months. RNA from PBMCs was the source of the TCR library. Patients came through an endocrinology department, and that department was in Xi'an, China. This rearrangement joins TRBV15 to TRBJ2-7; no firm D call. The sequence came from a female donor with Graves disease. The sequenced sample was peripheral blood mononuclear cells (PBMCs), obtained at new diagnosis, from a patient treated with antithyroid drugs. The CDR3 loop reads CATSRDNEQYF. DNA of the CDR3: TGTGCCACCAGCAGAGATAACGAGCAGTACTTC. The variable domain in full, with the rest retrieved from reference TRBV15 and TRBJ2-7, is DAMVIQNPRYQVTQFGKPVTLSCSQTLNHNVMYWYQQKSSQAPKLLFHYYDKDFNNEADTPDNFQSRRPNTSFCFLDIRSPGLGDTAMYLCATSRDNEQYFGPGTRLTVT.